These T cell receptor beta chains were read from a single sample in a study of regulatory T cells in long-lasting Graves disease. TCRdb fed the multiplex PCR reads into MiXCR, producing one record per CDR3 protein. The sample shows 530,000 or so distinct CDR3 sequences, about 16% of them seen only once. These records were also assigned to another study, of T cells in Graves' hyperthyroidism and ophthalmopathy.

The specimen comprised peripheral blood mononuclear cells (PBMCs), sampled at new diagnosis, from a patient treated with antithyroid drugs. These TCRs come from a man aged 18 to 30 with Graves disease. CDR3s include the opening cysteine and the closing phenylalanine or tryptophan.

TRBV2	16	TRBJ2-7	CASSTHFGGVDYEQYF
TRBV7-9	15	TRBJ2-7	CASSGPGTPSYEQYF
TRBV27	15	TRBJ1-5	CASSLGGSYNQPQHF
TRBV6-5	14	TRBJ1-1	CASSYIGTSNGAFF
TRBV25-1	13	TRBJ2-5	CASRHSGGETQYF
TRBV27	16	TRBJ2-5	CASSLSAGESYNEQYF
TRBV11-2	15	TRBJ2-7	CASSVTGPVSYEQYF
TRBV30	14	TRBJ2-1	CAWSAGVGYNEQFF
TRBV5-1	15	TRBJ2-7	CASSSFSGSGYEQYF
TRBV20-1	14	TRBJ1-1	CSAAPYSANTEAFF
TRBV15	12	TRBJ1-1	CATSRMNTEAFF
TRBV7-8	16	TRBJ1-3	CASSLGTGARGNTIYF
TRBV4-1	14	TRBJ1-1	CASRRLRRDTEAFF
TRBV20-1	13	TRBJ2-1	CSARRLAGGEQFF
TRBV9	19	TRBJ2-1	CASSVVPASGSSSYNEQFF
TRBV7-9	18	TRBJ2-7	CASSTKYSEGEFQNEQYF
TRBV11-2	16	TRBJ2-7	CASREGLAGQYPLRYF
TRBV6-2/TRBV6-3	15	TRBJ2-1	CASTQDRGLYNEQFF
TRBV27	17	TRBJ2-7	CASSFLGLAGGSGEQYF
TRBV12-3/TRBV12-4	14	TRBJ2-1	CASSSGTGWNEQFF
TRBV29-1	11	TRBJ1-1	CSVRDRRGAFF
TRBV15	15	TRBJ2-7	CATSRSKRDAHEQYF
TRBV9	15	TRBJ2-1	CASSSAPSGNNEQFF
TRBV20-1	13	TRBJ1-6	CSASPGGGSPLHF
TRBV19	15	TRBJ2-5	CASSMGPEPSGTQYF
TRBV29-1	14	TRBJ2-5	CSVELLGSQKTQYF
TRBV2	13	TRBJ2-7	CASSAGGLYEQYF
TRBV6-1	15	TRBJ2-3	CASSKRRDFTDAQYF
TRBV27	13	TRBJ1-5	CASSLLSGQPQHF
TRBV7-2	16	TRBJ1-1	CASSLVVGPMGAEAFF
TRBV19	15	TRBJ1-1	CASSGWTGKNTEAFF
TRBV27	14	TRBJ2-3	CASSPTTGTDTQYF
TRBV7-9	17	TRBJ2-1	CASSSPLVGLADNEQFF
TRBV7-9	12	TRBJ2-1	CASGFGANEQFF
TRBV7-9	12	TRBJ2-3	CASSLRQDTQYF
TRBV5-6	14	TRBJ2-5	CASSLSARVETQYF
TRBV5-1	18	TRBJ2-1	CASSGTSGRVGAYNEQFF